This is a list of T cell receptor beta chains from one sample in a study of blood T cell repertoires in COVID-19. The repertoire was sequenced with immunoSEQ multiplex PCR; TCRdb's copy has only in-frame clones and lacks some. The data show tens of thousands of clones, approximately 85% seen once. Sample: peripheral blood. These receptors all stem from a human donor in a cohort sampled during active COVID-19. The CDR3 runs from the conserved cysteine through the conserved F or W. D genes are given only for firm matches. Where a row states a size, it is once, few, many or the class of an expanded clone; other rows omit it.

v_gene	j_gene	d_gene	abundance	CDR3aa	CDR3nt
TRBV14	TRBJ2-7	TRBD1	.	CASSHLTGTGGREQYF	TGTGCCAGCAGCCACCTGACCGGGACAGGGGGCCGTGAGCAGTACTTC
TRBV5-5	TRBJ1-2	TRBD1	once	CASSPGQASYGYTF	TGTGCCAGCAGCCCGGGACAGGCCTCCTATGGCTACACCTTC
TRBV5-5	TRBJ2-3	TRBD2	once	CASSLAGHAGVSADTQYF	TGTGCCAGCAGCTTGGCGGGCCATGCGGGGGTTTCCGCAGATACGCAGTATTTT
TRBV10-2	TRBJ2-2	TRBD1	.	CASSERKGGTGGVSTGELFF	TGCGCCAGCAGTGAGAGGAAGGGGGGGACAGGGGGCGTTTCCACCGGGGAGCTGTTTTTT
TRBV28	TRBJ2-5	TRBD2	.	CASRAGGSTQETQYF	TGTGCCAGCAGAGCCGGCGGGAGTACACAAGAGACCCAGTACTTC
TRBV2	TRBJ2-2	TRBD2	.	CASSTSGRAPGELFF	TGTGCCAGCAGCACTAGCGGGAGGGCCCCCGGGGAGCTGTTTTTT
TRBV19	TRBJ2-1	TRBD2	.	CASNRAGVGLNEQFF	TGTGCCAGTAATCGGGCGGGAGTGGGGCTAAATGAGCAGTTCTTC
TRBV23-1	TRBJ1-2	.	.	CASSQLRTPEAF	TGCGCCAGCAGTCAGCTTAGGACACCGGAAGCCTTC
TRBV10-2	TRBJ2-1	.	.	CASTVNEQFF	TGCGCCAGCACCGTAAATGAGCAGTTCTTC
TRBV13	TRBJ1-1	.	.	CASSPAGQGKTEAFF	TGTGCCAGCAGTCCGGCGGGGCAGGGAAAAACTGAAGCTTTCTTT
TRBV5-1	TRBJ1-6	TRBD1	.	CASRGGQDNSPLHF	TGCGCCAGCCGGGGAGGACAGGATAATTCACCCCTCCACTTT
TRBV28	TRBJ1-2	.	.	CASSPDRVTEFGYTF	TGTGCCAGCAGCCCCGACAGAGTGACGGAATTCGGCTACACCTTC
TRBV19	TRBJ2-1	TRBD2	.	CASSRGLAAYNEQFF	TGTGCCAGTAGTAGGGGACTAGCGGCTTACAATGAGCAGTTCTTC
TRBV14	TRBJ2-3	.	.	CASSKIQDTQYF	TGTGCCAGCAGCAAAATCCAAGATACGCAGTATTTT
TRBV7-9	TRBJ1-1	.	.	CASSLDIDTRQVAFF	TGTGCCAGCAGCTTAGACATCGACACCCGACAAGTAGCTTTCTTT
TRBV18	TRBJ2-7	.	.	CASSPLAGQSDYEQYF	TGTGCCAGCTCACCATTAGCTGGACAGTCGGACTACGAGCAGTACTTC
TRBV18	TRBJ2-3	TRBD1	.	CASSPRYLGQTSTDTQYF	TGTGCCAGCTCACCAAGATACCTGGGACAGACTAGCACAGATACGCAGTATTTT
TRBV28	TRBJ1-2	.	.	CASTDRYYGYTF	TGTGCCAGCACCGACAGGTACTATGGCTACACCTTC
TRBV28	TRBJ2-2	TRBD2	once	CASRPGGPGELFF	TGTGCCAGCAGACCGGGGGGACCCGGGGAGCTGTTTTTT
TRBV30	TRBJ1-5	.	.	CAWSVQGNQPQHF	TGTGCCTGGAGTGTCCAGGGCAATCAGCCCCAGCATTTT
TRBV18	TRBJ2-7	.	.	CASSPGNRPPSSYEQYF	TGTGCCAGCTCACCAGGCAATCGGCCCCCTAGCTCCTACGAGCAGTACTTC
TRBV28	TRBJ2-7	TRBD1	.	CASSSAGTGGVDEQYF	TGTGCCAGCAGTTCGGCCGGGACAGGGGGCGTTGACGAGCAGTACTTC
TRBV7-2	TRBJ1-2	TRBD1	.	CASSLKAGGAGGYTF	TGTGCCAGCAGCTTAAAGGCAGGGGGCGCGGGTGGCTACACCTTC
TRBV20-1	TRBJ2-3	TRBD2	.	CSASTLAGAGVEADTQYF	TGCAGTGCTAGTACCCTAGCGGGGGCCGGGGTAGAGGCAGATACGCAGTATTTT
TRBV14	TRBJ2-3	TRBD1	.	CASALGTGTDTQYF	TGTGCCAGCGCGCTGGGGACAGGGACAGATACGCAGTATTTT
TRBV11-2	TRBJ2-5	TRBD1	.	CASSLGGTGGRETQYF	TGTGCCAGCAGCTTAGGAGGGACAGGGGGTAGAGAGACCCAGTACTTC
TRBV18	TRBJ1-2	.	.	CASSLGQPSVYGYTF	TGTGCCAGCTCACTCGGACAGCCGTCGGTCTATGGCTACACCTTC
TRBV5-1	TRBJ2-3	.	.	CASSFSGEDTQYF	TGCGCCAGCAGCTTTTCAGGGGAAGATACGCAGTATTTT
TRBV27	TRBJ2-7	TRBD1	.	CASSPRTGAYEQYF	TGTGCCAGCAGTCCGCGGACAGGGGCCTACGAGCAGTACTTC
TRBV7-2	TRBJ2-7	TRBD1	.	CASSSTGTAYEQYF	TGTGCCAGCAGCTCGACTGGGACAGCCTACGAGCAGTACTTC
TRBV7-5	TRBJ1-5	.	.	CVRSIHRNSNQPQHF	TGTGTCAGAAGCATTCACAGAAATAGCAATCAGCCCCAGCATTTT
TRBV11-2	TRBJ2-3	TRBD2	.	CASSSHSGRSTDTQYF	TGTGCCAGCAGCTCACATAGCGGGAGGAGCACAGATACGCAGTATTTT
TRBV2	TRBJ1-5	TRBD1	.	CASSEMTGGNQPQHF	TGTGCCAGCAGTGAAATGACAGGGGGGAATCAGCCCCAGCATTTT
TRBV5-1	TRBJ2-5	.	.	CASSLAGREIETQYF	TGCGCCAGCAGCTTGGCCGGACGGGAGATTGAGACCCAGTACTTC
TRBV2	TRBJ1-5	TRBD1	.	CASSGDRGLNQPQHF	TGTGCCAGCAGTGGGGACAGGGGGCTCAATCAGCCCCAGCATTTT
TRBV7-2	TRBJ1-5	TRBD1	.	CASSLGDRGRNQPQHF	TGTGCCAGCAGCTTAGGGGACAGGGGGCGAAATCAGCCCCAGCATTTT
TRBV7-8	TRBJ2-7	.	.	CASSKDYVGYEQYF	TGTGCCAGCAGCAAGGACTACGTGGGTTACGAGCAGTACTTC
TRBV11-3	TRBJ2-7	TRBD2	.	CASSFGTRGEQYF	TGTGCCAGCAGCTTTGGGACTAGGGGCGAGCAGTACTTC
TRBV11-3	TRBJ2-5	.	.	CASRYWAGRPLETQYF	TGTGCCAGCAGGTACTGGGCGGGGAGACCTCTTGAGACCCAGTACTTC
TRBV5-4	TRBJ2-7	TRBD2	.	CASWGLAGEQYF	TGTGCCAGCTGGGGACTAGCGGGCGAGCAGTACTTC
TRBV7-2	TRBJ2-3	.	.	CATKQGAGTDTQYF	TGTGCCACCAAACAAGGGGCCGGGACAGATACGCAGTATTTT
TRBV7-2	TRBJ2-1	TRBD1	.	CASSRRGRTYNEQFF	TGTGCCAGCAGCCGCAGGGGGCGGACCTACAATGAGCAGTTCTTC
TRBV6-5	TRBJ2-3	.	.	CASSPSGTSTDTQYF	TGTGCCAGCTCCCCCTCGGGGACTTCCACAGATACGCAGTATTTT
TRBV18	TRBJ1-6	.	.	CASSQDRDNSPLHF	TGTGCCAGCTCACAGGACAGAGATAATTCACCCCTCCACTTT
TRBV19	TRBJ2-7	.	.	CASRGGSGPHRTYEQYF	TGTGCCAGTAGAGGTGGGTCCGGACCACACAGGACCTACGAGCAGTACTTC
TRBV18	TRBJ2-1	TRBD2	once	CASSPPGAGGQDNEQFF	TGTGCCAGCTCACCCCCTGGAGCGGGGGGCCAAGACAATGAGCAGTTCTTC
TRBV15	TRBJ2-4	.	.	CATSRGTGDSTKNIQYF	TGTGCCACCAGCAGAGGAACGGGGGACAGTACCAAAAACATTCAGTACTTC
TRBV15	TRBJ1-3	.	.	CATSRSGGQSGNTIYF	TGTGCCACCAGCAGGTCGGGAGGACAATCTGGAAACACCATATATTTT
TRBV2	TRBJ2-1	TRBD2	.	CASSANGLAGETPFF	TGTGCCAGCAGTGCGAACGGACTAGCGGGAGAAACCCCGTTCTTC
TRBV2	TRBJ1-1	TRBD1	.	CASTKKGQGNTEAFF	TGTGCCAGCACCAAAAAGGGACAGGGGAACACTGAAGCTTTCTTT
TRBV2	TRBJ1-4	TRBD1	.	CASSEGTGGRKLFF	TGTGCCAGCAGTGAGGGGACAGGGGGCCGAAAACTGTTTTTT
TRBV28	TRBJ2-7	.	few	CASGWGAGLNYEQYF	TGTGCCAGCGGTTGGGGTGCGGGACTCAACTACGAGCAGTACTTC
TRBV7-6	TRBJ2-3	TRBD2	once	CASSLRRAGGLDTQYF	TGTGCCAGCAGCTTACGTCGAGCGGGGGGGCTAGATACGCAGTATTTT
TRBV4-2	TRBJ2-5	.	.	CASSQDRGTQYF	TGTGCCAGCAGCCAAGATCGAGGCACCCAGTACTTC